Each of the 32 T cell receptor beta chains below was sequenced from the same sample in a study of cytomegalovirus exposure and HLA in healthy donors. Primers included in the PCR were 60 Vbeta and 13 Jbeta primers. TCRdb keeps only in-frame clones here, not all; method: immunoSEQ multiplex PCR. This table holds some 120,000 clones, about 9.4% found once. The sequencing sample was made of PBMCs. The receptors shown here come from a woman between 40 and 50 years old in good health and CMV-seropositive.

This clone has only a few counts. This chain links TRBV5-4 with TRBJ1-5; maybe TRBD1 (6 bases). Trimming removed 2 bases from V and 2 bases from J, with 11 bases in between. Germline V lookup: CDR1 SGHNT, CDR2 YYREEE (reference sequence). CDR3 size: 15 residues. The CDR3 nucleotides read TGTGCCAGCAGCTTTGGGGGCGCAGGCAATCAGCCCCAGCATTTT. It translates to CASSFGGAGNQPQHF.

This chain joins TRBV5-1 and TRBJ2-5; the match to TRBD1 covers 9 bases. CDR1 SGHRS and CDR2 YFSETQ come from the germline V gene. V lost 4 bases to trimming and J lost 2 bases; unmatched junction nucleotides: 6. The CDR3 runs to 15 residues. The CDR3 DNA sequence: TGCGCCAGCAGCGTGGGACAGGGACCTCAAGAGACCCAGTACTTC. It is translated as CASSVGQGPQETQYF.

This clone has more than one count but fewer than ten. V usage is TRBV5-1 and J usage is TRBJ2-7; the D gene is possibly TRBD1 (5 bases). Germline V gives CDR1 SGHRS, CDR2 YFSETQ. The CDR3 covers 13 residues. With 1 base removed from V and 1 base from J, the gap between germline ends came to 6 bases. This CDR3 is CASSLQGSYEQYF. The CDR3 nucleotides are TGCGCCAGCAGCTTGCAGGGATCCTACGAGCAGTACTTC. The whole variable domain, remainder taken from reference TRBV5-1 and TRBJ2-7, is KAGVTQTPRYLIKTRGQQVTLSCSPISGHRSVSWYQQTPGQGLQFLFEYFSETQRNKGNFPGRFSGRQFSNSRSEMNVSTLELGDSALYLCASSLQGSYEQYFGPGTRLTVT.

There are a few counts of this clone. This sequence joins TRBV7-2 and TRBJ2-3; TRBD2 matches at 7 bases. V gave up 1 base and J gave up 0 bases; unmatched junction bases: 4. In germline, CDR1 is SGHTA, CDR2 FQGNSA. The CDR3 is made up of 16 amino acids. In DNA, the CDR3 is TGTGCCAGCAGCTTAGGAGTTAGCGGGAGCACAGATACGCAGTATTTT. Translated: CASSLGVSGSTDTQYF.

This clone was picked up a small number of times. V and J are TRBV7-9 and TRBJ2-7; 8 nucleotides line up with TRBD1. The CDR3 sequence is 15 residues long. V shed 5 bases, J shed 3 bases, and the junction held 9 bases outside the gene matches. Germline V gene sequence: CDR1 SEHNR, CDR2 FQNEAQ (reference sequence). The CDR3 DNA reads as TGTGCCAGCAGCCCAAAGGACAGGGAGAACTACGAGCAGTACTTC. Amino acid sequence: CASSPKDRENYEQYF.

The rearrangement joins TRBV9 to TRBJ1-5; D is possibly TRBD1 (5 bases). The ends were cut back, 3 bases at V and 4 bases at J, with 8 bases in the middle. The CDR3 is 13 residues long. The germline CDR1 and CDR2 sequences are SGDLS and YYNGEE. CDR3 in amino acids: CASSAGGNQPQHF. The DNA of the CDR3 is TGTGCCAGCAGCGCCGGGGGAAATCAGCCCCAGCATTTT.

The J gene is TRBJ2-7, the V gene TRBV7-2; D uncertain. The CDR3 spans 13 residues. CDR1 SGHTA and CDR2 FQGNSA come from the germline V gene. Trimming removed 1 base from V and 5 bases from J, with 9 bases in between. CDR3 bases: TGTGCCAGCAGCTTAGGGGTGGGCAACGAGCAGTACTTC. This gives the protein CASSLGVGNEQYF.

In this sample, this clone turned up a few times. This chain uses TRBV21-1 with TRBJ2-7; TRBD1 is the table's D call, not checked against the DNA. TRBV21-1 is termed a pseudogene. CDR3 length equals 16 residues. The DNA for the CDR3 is TGTGCCAGCAGCAAAGGGACAGGGAACCAGCTGTACGAGCAGTACTTC. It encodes CASSKGTGNQLYEQYF.

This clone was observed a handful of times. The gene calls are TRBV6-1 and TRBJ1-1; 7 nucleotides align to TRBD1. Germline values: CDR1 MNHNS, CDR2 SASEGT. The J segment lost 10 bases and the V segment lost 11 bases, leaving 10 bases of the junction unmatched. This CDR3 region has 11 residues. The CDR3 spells CAGGVQGGAFF. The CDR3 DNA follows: TGTGCCGGAGGGGTGCAGGGGGGAGCTTTCTTT.

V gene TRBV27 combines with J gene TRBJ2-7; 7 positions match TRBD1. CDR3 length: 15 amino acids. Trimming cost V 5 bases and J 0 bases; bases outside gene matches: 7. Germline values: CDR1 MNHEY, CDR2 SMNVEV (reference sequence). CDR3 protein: CASSAPNRGSYEQYF. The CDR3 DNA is TGTGCCAGCAGTGCCCCCAACAGGGGCTCCTACGAGCAGTACTTC.

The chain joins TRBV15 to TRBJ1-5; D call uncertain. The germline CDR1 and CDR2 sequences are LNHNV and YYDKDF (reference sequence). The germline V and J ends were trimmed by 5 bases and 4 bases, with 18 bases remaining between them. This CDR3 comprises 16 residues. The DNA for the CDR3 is TGTGCCACCAGCGCCCCAGACCCGAGAGGGAATCAGCCCCAGCATTTT. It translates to CATSAPDPRGNQPQHF.

In DNA, the CDR3 is TGTGCCAGCAGCGCGCAGGACAGGCCATCGCCCCAGCATTTT. Its translation is CASSAQDRPSPQHF. This chain connects TRBV9 to TRBJ1-5; 7 bases are shared with TRBD1. The V gene end was trimmed by 3 bases and the J gene end by 9 bases; junction bases not matched to a gene: 9. The germline V gene has CDR1 SGDLS and CDR2 YYNGEE. This CDR3 is 14 amino acids long.

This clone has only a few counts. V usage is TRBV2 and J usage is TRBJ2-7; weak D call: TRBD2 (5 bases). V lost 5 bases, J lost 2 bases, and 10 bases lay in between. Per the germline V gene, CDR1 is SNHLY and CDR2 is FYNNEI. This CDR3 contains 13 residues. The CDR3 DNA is TGTGCCAGCAGTTCGGGGATCCCCTACGAGCAGTACTTC. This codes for CASSSGIPYEQYF.

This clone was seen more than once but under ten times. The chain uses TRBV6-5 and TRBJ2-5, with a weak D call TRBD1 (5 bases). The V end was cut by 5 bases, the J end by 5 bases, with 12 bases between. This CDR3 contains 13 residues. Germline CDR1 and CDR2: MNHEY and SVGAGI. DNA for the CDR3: TGTGCCAGCAGTACCGACAGCTTGGAGACCCAGTACTTC. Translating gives CASSTDSLETQYF.

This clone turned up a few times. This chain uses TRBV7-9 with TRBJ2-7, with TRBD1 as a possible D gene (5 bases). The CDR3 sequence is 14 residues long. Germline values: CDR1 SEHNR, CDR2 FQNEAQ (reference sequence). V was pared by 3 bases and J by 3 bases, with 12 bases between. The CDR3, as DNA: TGTGCCAGCAGCTTCCTGATTGACAGCTACGAGCAGTACTTC. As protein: CASSFLIDSYEQYF.

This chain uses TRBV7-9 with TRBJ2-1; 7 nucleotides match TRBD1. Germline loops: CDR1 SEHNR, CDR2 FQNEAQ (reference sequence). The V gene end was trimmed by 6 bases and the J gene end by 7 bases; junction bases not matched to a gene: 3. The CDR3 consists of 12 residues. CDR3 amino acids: CASRGQRNEQFF. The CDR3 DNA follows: TGTGCCAGCAGGGGACAGCGAAATGAGCAGTTCTTC. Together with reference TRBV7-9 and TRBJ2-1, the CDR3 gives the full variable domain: DTGVSQNPRHKITKRGQNVTFRCDPISEHNRLYWYRQTLGQGPEFLTYFQNEAQLEKSRLLSDRFSAERPKGSFSTLEIQRTEQGDSAMYLCASRGQRNEQFFGPGTRLTVL.

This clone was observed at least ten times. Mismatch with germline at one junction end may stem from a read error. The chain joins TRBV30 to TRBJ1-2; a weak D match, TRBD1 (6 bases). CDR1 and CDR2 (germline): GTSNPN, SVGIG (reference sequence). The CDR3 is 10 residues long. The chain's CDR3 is CAWTGGHLAF. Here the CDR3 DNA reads TGTGCCTGGACTGGGGGACACCTCGCCTTC.

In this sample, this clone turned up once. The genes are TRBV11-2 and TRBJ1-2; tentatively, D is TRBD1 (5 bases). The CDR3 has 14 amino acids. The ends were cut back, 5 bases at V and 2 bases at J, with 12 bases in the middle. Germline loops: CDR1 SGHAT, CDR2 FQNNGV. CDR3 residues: CASSDSSINYGYTF. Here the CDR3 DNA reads TGTGCCAGCAGCGACAGTTCAATAAACTATGGCTACACCTTC.

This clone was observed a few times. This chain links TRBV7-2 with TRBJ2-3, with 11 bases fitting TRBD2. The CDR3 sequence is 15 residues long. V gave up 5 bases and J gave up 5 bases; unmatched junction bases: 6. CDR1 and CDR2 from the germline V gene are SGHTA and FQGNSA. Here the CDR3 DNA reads TGTGCCAGCAGCGGGCTAGCGGGGGGCGAAGATACGCAGTATTTT. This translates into CASSGLAGGEDTQYF.

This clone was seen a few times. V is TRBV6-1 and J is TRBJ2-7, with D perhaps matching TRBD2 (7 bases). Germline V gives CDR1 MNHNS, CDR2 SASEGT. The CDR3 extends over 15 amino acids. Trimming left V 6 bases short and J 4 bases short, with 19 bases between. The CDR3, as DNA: TGTGCCAGCAGAAAGGGGGGGGCTCCCCCTTACGAGCAGTACTTC. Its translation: CASRKGGAPPYEQYF.

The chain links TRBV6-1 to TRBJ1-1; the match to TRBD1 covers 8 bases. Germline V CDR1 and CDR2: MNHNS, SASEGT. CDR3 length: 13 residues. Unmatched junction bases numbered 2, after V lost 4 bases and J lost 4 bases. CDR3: CASSGQGRTEAFF. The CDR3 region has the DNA TGTGCCAGCAGTGGACAGGGGCGCACTGAAGCTTTCTTT.

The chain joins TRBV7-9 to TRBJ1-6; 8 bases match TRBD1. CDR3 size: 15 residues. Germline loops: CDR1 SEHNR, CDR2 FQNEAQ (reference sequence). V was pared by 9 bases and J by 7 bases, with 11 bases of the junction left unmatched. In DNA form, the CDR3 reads TGTGCCAGTTCAGGGATGACAGGGGCAAATTCACCCCTCCACTTT. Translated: CASSGMTGANSPLHF.

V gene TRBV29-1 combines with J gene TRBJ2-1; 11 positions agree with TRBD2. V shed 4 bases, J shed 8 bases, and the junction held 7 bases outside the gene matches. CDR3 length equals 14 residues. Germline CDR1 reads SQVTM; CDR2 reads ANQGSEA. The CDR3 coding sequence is TGCAGCGTTGGGTATAGCGGGGGGGGCTATGAGCAGTTCTTC. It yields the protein CSVGYSGGGYEQFF.

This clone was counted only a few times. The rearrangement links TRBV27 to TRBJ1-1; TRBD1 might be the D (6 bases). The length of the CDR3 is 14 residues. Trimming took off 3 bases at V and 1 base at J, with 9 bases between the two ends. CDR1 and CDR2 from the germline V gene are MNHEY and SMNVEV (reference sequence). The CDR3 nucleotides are TGTGCCAGCAGTTTCCTGGACAGGAACACTGAAGCTTTCTTT. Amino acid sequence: CASSFLDRNTEAFF.

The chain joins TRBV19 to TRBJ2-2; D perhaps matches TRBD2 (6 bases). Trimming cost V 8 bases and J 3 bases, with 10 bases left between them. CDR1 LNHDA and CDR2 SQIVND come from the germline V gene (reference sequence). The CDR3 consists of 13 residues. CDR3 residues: CASPGLYTGELFF. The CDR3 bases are TGTGCCAGTCCGGGACTCTACACCGGGGAGCTGTTTTTT.

CDR3 amino acids: CASSRSAGTGREQYF. DNA for the CDR3: TGCGCCAGCAGCAGATCCGCCGGGACAGGGCGGGAGCAGTACTTC. The chain couples TRBV5-1 to TRBJ2-7, with 9 bases identical to TRBD1. The V segment lost 4 bases and the J segment 7 bases; nucleotides outside the gene matches: 12. CDR3 size: 15 residues. CDR1 and CDR2 from the germline V gene are SGHRS and YFSETQ.

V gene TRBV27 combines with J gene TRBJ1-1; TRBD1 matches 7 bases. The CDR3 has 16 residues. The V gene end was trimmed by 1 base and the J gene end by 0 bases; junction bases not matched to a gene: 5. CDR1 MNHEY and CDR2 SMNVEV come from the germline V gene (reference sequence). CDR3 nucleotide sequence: TGTGCCAGCAGTTTATTAGGGGGCGTTATGAACACTGAAGCTTTCTTT. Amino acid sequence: CASSLLGGVMNTEAFF.

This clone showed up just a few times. CDR3 coding DNA: TGTGCCACCACCAGGGGAGGGTGGGAGGAGACCCAGTACTTC. Residues: CATTRGGWEETQYF. This sequence joins TRBV7-6 and TRBJ2-5, with a weak D call TRBD2 (7 bases). The V end lost 10 bases, the J end lost 5 bases, and 20 bases lay between the germline ends. The CDR3 covers 14 residues. CDR1 is SGHVS and CDR2 is FNYEAQ in the germline V gene. The full variable domain, with the rest looked up from reference TRBV7-6 and TRBJ2-5, is GAGVSQSPRYKVTKRGQDVALRCDPISGHVSLYWYRQALGQGPEFLTYFNYEAQQDKSGLPNDRFSAERPEGSISTLTIQRTEQRDSAMYRCATTRGGWEETQYFGPGTRLLVL.

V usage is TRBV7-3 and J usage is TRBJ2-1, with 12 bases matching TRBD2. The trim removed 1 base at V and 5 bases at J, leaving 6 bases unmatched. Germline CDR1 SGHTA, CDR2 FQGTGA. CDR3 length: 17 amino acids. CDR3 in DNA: TGTGCCAGCAGCTTAATTTCGACTAGCGGGAGAAACAATGAGCAGTTCTTC. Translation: CASSLISTSGRNNEQFF.

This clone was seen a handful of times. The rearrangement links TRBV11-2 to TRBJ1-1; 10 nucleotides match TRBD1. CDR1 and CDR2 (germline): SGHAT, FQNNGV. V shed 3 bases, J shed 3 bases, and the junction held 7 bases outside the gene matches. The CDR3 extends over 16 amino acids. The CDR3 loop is CASSFGDRGWYTEAFF. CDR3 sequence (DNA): TGTGCCAGCAGCTTCGGGGACAGGGGATGGTACACTGAAGCTTTCTTT.

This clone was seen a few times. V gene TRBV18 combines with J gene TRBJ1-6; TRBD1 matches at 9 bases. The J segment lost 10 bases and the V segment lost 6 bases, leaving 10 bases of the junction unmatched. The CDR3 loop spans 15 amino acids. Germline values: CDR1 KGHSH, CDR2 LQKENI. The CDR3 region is CASSSRTGVVSPLHF. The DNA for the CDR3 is TGTGCCAGCTCTTCCCGGACAGGGGTTGTGTCACCCCTCCACTTT.

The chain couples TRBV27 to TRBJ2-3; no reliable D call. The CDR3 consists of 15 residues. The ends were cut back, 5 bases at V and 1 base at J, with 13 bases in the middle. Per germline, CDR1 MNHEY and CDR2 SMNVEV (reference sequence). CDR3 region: CASSPSRRGTDTQYF. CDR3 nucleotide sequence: TGTGCCAGCAGTCCCTCCCGACGGGGCACAGATACGCAGTATTTT.